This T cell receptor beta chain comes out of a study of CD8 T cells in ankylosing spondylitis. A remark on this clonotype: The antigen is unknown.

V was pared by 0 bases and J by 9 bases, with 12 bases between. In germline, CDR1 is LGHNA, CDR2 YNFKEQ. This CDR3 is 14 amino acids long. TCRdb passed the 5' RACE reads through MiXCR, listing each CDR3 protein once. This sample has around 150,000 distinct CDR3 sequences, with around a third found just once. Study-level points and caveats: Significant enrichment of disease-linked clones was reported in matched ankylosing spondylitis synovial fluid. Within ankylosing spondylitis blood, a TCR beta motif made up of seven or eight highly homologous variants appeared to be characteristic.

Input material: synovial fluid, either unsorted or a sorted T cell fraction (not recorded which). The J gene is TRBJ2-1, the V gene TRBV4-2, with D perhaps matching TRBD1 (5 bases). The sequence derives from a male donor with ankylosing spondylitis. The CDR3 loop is CASSQEAGMGEQFF. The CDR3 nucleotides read TGTGCCAGCAGCCAAGAGGCAGGGATGGGTGAGCAGTTCTTC.